A single sample is the source of the 2 T cell receptor beta chains below, sequenced in a study of cytomegalovirus exposure and HLA in healthy donors. With 60 Vbeta and 13 Jbeta primers, the PCR was carried out. Generated by immunoSEQ multiplex PCR, the TCRdb table keeps only in-frame clones and is missing some. The sample lists 130,000 or so clones; 84% were seen once. Sequenced: PBMCs. The receptors come from a woman between 18 and 29 years old in good health and CMV-seropositive.

This clone was detected only a few times. The chain is built from TRBV9 and TRBJ1-2; D not certain. Per germline, CDR1 SGDLS and CDR2 YYNGEE. The CDR3 length is 12 residues. Trimming took off 3 bases at V and 4 bases at J, with 7 bases between the two ends. The CDR3, as DNA: TGTGCCAGCAGCGACGCAGTCTATGGCTACACCTTC. Encoded protein: CASSDAVYGYTF.

This clone appeared a single time. The chain uses TRBV4-1 and TRBJ2-5; D gene unclear. The germline V gene encodes CDR1 MGHRA and CDR2 YSYEKL. The V and J ends lost 0 bases and 4 bases respectively, with 9 bases between them. There are 14 residues in the CDR3. CDR3 nucleotide sequence: TGCGCCAGCAGCCAAGAATTGGGCAGAGAGACCCAGTACTTC. Translated: CASSQELGRETQYF.